This T cell receptor beta chain was observed in a study of T cells in Graves' hyperthyroidism and ophthalmopathy. Across the whole study: Once the initial diagnosis was made, peripheral blood was obtained before any treatment.

RNA transcripts provided the source from which TCR beta CDR3 regions were amplified. The TCR CDR3 first-round RT-PCR relied on the HTBI primer set. TCRdb called the multiplex PCR reads again in MiXCR, with one record for every CDR3 protein. This sample has about 600,000 distinct CDR3 sequences, with around 15% found just once. Each diagnosis was grounded in clinical symptoms, serum thyroxine and TRAb, thyroid ultrasound, and orbital computed tomography. The V end was cut by 8 bases, the J end by 1 base, with 15 bases between. Germline V lookup: CDR1 ENHRY, CDR2 SYGVKD. This CDR3 has 16 amino acids. The chain uses TRBV10-3 and TRBJ1-6; no firm D call. This TCR derives from a woman in her thirties or forties with Graves' ophthalmopathy. Sequencing was performed on blood. The CDR3 here is CAIGSEKGSYNSPLHF. CDR3 sequence (DNA): TGTGCCATCGGGAGCGAAAAGGGATCCTATAATTCACCCCTCCACTTT.